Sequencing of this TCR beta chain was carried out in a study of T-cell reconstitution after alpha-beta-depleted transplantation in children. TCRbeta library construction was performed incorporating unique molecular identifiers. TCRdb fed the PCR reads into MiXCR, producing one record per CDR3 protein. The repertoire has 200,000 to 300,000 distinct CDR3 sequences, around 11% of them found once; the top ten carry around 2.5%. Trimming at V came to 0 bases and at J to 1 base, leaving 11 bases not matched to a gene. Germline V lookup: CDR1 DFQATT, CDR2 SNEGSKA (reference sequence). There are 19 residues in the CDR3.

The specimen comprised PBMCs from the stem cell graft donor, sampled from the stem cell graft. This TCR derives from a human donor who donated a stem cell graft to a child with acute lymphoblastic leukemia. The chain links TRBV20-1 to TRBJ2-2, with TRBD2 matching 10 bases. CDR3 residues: CSARDLVEAGGMNTGELFF. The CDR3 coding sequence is TGCAGTGCTAGAGATTTGGTCGAAGCGGGAGGGATGAACACCGGGGAGCTGTTTTTT.